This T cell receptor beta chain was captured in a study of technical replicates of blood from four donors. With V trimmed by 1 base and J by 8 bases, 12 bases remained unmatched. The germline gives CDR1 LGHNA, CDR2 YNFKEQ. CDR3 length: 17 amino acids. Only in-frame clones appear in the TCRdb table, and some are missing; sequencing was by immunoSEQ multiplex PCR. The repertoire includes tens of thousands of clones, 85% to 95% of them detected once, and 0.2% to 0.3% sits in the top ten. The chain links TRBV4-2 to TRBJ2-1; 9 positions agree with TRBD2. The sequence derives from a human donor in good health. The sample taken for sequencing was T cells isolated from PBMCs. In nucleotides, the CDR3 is TGTGCCAGCAGCCAAGGGATAGCGGGGGCCCTGGGGGATGAGCAGTTCTTC. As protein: CASSQGIAGALGDEQFF.